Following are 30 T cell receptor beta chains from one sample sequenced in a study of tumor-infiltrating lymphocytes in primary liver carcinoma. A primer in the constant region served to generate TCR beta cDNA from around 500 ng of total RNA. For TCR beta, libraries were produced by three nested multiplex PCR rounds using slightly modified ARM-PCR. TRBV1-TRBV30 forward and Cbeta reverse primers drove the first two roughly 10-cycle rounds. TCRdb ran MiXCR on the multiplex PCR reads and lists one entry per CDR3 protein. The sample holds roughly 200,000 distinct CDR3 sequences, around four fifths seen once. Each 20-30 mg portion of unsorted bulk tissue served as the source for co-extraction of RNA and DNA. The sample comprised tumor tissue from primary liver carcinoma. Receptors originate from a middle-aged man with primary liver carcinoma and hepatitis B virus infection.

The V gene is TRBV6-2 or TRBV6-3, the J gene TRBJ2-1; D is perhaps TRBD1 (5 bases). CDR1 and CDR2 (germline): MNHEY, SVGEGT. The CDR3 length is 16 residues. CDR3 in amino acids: CARSYPDKSSYNEQFF. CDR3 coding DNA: TGTGCTAGAAGTTACCCGGACAAGAGCTCCTACAATGAGCAGTTCTTC.

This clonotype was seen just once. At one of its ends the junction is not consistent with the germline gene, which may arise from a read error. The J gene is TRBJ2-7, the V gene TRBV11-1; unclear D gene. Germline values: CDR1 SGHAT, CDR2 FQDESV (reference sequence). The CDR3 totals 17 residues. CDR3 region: CASSLGPACESSYEQYF. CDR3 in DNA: TGTGCAAGCAGCTTAGGGCCGGCGTGTGAAAGCTCCTACGAGCAGTATTTC.

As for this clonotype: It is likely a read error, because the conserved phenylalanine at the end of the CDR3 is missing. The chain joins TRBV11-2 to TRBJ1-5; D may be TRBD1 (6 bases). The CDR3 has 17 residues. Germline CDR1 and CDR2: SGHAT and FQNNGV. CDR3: CASILVGATGCNQPQHS. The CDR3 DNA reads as TGTGCCAGCATCTTAGTAGGGGCAACAGGGTGTAATCAGCCCCAGCATTCT.

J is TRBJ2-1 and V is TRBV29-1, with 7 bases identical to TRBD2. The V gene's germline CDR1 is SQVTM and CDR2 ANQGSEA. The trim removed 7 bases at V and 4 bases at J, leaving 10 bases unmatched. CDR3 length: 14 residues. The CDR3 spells CSGGGNGSYNEQFF. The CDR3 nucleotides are TGCAGCGGGGGGGGGAACGGCTCATACAATGAGCAGTTCTTC.

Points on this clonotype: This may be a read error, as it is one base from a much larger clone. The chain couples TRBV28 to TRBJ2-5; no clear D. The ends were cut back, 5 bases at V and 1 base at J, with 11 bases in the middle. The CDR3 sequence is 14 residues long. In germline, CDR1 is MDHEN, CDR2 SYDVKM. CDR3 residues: CASSLRQVQETQYF. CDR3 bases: TGTGCCAGCAGTCTTCGTCAGGTCCAAGAGACCCAGTACTTC.

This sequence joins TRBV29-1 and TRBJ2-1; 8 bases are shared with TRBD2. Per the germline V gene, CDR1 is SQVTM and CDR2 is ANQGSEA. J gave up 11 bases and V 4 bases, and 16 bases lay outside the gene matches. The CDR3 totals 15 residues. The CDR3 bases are TGCAGCGTTGGACTAGCGAGAGGGTTCTACAACCAGCAGTTCTTC. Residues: CSVGLARGFYNQQFF.

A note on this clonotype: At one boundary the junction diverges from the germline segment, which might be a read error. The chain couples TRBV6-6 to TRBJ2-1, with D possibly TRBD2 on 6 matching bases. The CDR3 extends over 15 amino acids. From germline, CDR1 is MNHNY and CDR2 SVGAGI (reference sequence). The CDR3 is CACSYSEETGDEQFF. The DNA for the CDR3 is TGTGCCTGCAGTTACTCAGAAGAAACGGGAGATGAGCAGTTCTTC.

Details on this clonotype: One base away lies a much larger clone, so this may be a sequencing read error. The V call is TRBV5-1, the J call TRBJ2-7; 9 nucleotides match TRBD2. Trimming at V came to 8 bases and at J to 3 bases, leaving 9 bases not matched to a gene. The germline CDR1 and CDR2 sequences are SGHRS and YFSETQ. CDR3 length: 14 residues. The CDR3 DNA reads TGCGCCAGGAGCGTTTCACTAGCGGGCTACGAGCAGTACTTC. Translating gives CARSVSLAGYEQYF.

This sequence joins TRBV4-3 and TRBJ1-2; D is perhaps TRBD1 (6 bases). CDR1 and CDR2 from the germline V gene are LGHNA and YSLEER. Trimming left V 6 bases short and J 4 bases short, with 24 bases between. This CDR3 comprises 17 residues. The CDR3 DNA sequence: TGCGCCAGCAGTCAGGATTATCGACGGGGGCGGATCTATGGCTACACCTTC. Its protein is CASSQDYRRGRIYGYTF.

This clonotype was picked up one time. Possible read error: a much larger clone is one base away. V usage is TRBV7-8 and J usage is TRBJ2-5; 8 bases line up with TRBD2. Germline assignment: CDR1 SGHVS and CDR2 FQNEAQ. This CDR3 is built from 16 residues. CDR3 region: CASSLVRAGGQETLYF. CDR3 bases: TGTGCCAGCAGCTTAGTTAGGGCGGGAGGCCAAGAGACCCTGTACTTC. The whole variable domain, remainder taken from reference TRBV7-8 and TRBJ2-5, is GAGVSQSPRYKVAKRGQDVALRCDPISGHVSLFWYQQALGQGPEFLTYFQNEAQLDKSGLPSDRFFAERPEGSVSTLKIQRTQQEDSAVYLCASSLVRAGGQETLYFGPGTRLLVL.

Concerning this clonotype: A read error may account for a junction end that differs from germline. The CDR3 protein is CVSRTFQGRGRSRTNVLTF. DNA for the CDR3: TGTGTCAGCAGGACCTTTCAGGGCAGGGGCCGCTCTAGGACCAACGTCCTGACTTTC. The chain couples TRBV6-1 to TRBJ2-6, with D perhaps TRBD1 (6 bases). The CDR3 sequence is 19 residues long. Germline V CDR1 and CDR2: MNHNS, SASEGT.

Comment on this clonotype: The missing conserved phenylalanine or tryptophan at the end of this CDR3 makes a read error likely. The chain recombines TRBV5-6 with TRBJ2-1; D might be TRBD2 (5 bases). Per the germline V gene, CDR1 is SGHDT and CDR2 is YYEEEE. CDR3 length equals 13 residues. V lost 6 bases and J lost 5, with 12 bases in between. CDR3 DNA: TGTGCCAGCACCGGAGGACCGAACAATGAGCAGTTCCTT. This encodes CASTGGPNNEQFL.

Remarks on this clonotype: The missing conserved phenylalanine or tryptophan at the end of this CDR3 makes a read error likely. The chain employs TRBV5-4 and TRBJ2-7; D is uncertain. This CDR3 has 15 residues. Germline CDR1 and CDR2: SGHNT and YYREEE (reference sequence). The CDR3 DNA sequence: TGTGTCAGGAGCTTGTTCGGTGGCCCCTCCTACGAGCAGTACCTC. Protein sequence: CVRSLFGGPSYEQYL.

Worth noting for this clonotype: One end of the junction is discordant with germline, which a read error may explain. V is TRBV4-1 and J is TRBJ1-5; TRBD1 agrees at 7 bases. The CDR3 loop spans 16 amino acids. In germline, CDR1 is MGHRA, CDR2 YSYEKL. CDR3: CVSSQQGVRLAQPQHF. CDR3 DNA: TGCGTCAGCAGCCAGCAGGGGGTCAGGCTGGCTCAGCCCCAGCATTTT.

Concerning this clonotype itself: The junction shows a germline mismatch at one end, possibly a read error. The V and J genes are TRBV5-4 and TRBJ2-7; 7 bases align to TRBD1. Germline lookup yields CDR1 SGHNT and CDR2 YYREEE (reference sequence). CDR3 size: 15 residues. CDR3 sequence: CTSSSGTDERGEQYF. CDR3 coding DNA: TGTACCAGCAGCTCTGGGACAGACGAGAGAGGCGAGCAGTACTTC.

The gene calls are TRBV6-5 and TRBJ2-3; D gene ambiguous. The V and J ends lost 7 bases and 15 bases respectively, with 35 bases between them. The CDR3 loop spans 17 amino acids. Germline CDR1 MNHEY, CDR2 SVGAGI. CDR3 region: CASNSITFGPAGMARYF. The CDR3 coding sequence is TGTGCCAGCAACTCAATCACGTTCGGCCCGGCTGGCATGGCGCGATATTTT.

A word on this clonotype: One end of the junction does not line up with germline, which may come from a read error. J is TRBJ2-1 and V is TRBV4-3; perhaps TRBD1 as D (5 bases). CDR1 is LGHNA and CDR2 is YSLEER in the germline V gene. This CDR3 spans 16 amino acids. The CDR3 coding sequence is TGCGCCAGCTGCCAATTCCCCCCTCCGGCGGACAATGAGCAGTCCTTC. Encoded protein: CASCQFPPPADNEQSF.

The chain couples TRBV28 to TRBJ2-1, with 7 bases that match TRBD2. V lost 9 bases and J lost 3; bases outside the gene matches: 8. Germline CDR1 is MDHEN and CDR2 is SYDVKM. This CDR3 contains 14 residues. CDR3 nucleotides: TGTGCCAGTATGCGGGAGATACTCTACAATGAGCAGTTCTTC. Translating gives CASMREILYNEQFF.

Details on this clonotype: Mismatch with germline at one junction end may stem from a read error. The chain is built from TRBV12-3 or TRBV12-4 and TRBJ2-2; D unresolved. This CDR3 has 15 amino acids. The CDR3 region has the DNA TGTGCCAGCAGGACCGATAACCCTAACACCGAGGAGCTGTTTTTT. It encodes CASRTDNPNTEELFF.

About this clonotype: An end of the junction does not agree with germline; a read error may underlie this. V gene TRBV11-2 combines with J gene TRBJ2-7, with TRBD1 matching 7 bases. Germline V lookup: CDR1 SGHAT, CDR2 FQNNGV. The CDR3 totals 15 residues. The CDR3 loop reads CASILRWTGESEQYF. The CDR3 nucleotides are TGTGCCAGCATCTTACGATGGACAGGAGAAAGCGAGCAGTACTTC.

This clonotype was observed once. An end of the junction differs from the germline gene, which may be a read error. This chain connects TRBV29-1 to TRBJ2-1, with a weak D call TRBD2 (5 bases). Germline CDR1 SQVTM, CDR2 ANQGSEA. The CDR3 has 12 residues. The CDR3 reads CSVMSILIEQFF. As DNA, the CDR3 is TGTAGCGTTATGAGTATTCTTATTGAGCAGTTCTTC.

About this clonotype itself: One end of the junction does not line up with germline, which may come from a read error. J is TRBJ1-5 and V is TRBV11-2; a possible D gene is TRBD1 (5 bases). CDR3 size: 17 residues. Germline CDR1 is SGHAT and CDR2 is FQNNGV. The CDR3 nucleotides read TGTGCAAGCAACTTAGTAGGGGTAAGAGGGAGCAATCAGCCCCAGCATTTT. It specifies CASNLVGVRGSNQPQHF.

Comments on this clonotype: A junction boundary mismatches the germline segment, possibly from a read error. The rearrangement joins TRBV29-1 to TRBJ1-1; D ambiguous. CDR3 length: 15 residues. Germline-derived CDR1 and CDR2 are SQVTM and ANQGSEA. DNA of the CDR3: TGCAGGGTTGGATCCGGGCGGGGTATGAACACTGAAGCTTTCTTC. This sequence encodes CRVGSGRGMNTEAFF.

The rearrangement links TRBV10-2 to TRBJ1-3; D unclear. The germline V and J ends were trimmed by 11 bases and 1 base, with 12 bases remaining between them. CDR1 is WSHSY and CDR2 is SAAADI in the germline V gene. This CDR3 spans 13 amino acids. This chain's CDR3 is CAGSGISGNTIYF. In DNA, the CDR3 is TGCGCCGGAAGCGGTATTTCTGGAAACACCATATATTTT.

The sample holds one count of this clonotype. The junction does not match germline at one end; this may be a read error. The CDR3 here is CASSRKPGHGVLACTF. DNA of the CDR3: TGTGCTAGCAGTCGCAAACCGGGACATGGTGTTTTGGCCTGCACCTTC. The chain combines TRBV6-5 with TRBJ1-2; possibly TRBD1 for D (6 bases). This CDR3 region has 16 residues. Germline-derived CDR1 and CDR2 are MNHEY and SVGAGI.

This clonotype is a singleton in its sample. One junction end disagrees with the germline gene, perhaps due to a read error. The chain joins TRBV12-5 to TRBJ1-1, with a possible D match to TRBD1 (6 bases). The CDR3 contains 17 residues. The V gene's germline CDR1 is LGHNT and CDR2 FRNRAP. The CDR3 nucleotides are TGTGCTAATGCTTTGCCTAAAAACGGGGACAAAGACACTGAAGCTTCCTTT. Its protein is CANALPKNGDKDTEASF.

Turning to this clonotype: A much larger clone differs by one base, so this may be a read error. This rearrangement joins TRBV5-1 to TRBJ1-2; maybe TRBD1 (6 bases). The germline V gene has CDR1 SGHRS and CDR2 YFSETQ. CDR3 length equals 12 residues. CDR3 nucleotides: TGCGCCAACAGCTCAGGGGACTATGGCTACACCTTC. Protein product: CANSSGDYGYTF.

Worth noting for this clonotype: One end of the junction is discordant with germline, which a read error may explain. CDR3: CARSYSTQGNRYEQYF. The CDR3 DNA reads as TGTGCCCGCAGTTATTCGACACAGGGGAATCGCTACGAGCAGTACTTC. V and J are TRBV6-2 or TRBV6-3 and TRBJ2-7; TRBD1 matches 7 bases. The CDR3 runs to 16 residues. CDR1 MNHEY and CDR2 SVGEGT come from the germline V gene.

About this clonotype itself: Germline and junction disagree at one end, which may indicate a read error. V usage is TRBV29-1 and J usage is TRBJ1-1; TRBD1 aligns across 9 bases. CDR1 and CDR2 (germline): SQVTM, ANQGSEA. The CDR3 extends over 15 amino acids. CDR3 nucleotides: TGCAGTGGTACAGGGGGCTGGGGGATGAACGCTGAAGCTTTCTTT. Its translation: CSGTGGWGMNAEAFF.

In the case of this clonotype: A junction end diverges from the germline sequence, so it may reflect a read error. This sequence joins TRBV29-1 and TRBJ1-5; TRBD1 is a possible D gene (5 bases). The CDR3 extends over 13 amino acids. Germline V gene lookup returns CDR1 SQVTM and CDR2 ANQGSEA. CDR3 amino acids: CSAARGANQPQHF. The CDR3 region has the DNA TGCAGCGCCGCAAGGGGAGCGAATCAGCCCCAGCACTTT. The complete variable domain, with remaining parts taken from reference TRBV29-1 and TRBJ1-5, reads SAVISQKPSRDICQRGTSLTIQCQVDSQVTMMFWYRQQPGQSLTLIATANQGSEATYESGFVIDKFPISRPNLTFSTLTVSNMSPEDSSIYLCSAARGANQPQHFGDGTRLSIL.